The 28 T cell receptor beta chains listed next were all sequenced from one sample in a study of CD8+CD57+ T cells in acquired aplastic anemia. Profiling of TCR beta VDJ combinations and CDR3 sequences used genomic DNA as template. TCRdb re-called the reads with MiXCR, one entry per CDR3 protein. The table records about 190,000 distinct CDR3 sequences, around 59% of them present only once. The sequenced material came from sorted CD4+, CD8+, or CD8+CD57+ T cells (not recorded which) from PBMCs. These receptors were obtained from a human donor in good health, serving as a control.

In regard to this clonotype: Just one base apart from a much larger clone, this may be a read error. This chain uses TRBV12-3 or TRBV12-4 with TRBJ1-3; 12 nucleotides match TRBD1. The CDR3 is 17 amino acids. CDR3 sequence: CASSYVGTGGSGSTIYF. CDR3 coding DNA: TGTGCCAGCAGTTATGTAGGGACAGGGGGCTCCGGAAGCACCATATATTTT.

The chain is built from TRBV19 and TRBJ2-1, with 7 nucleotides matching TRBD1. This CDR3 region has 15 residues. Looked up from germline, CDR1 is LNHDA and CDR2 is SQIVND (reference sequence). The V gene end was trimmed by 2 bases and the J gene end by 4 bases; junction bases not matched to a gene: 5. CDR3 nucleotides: TGTGCCAGTAGTATAAGTGGGACAGATTACAATGAGCAGTTCTTC. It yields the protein CASSISGTDYNEQFF.

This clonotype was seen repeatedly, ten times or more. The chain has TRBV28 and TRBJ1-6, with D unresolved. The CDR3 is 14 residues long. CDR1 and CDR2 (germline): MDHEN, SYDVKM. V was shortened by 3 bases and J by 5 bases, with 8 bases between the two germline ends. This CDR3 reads CASSFGTHNSPLHF. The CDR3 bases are TGTGCCAGCAGTTTTGGTACACATAATTCACCCCTCCACTTT.

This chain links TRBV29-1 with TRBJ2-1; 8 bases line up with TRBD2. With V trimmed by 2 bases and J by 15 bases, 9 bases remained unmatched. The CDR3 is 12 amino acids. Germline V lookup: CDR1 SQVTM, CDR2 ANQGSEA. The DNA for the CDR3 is TGCAGCGTTGAACGTGAGGGGCGGGGGGCGTTCTTC. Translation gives CSVEREGRGAFF.

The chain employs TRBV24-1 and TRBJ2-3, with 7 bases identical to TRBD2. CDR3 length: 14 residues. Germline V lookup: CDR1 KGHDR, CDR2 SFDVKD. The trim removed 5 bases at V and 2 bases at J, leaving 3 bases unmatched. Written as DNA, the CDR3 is TGTGCCACCAGTGGGGGGGGAAACACAGATACGCAGTATTTT. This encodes CATSGGGNTDTQYF.

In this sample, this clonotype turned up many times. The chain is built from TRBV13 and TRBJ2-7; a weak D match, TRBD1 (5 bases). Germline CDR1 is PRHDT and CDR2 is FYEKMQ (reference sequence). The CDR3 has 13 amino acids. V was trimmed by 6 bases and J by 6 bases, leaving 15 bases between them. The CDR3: CASSPTAGVEQYF. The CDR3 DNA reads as TGTGCCAGCAGTCCGACAGCCGGCGTCGAGCAGTACTTC.

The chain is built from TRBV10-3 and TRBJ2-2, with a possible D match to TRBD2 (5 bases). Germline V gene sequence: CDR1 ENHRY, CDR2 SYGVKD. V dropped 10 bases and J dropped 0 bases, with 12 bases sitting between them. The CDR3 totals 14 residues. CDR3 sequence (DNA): TGTGCCACGACGGGGTCACCGAACACCGGGGAGCTGTTTTTT. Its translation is CATTGSPNTGELFF.

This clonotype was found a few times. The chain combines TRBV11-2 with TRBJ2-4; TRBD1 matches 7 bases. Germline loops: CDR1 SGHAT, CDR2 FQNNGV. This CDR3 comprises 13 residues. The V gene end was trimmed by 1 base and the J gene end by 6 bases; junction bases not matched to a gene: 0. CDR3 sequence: CASSLGQGNIQYF. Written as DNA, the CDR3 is TGTGCCAGCAGCTTAGGACAGGGAAACATTCAGTACTTC. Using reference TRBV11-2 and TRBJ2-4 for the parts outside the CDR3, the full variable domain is EAGVAQSPRYKIIEKRQSVAFWCNPISGHATLYWYQQILGQGPKLLIQFQNNGVVDDSQLPKDRFSAERLKGVDSTLKIQPAKLEDSAVYLCASSLGQGNIQYFGAGTRLSVL.

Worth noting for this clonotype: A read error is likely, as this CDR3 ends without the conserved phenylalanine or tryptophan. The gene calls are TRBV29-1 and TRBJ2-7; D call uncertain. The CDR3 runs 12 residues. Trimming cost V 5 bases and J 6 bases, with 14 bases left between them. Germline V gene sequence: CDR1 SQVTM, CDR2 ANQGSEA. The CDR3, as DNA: TGCAGCGTTCATGAACACGATACCGAGCAGTACTCC. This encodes CSVHEHDTEQYS.

CDR3 protein: CASSFGGGVGTEAFF. The CDR3 DNA reads as TGTGCCAGCAGCTTCGGTGGGGGGGTGGGCACTGAAGCTTTCTTT. The chain is built from TRBV7-9 and TRBJ1-1; D is possibly TRBD1 (5 bases). From germline, CDR1 is SEHNR and CDR2 FQNEAQ (reference sequence). The CDR3 is made up of 15 amino acids. V was pared by 3 bases and J by 4 bases, with 15 bases between.

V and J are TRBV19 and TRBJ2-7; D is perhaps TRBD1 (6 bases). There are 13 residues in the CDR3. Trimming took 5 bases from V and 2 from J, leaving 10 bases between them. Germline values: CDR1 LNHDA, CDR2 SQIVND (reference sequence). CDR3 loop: CASSQQGTYEQYF. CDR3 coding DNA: TGTGCCAGTAGTCAACAGGGCACCTACGAGCAGTACTTC.

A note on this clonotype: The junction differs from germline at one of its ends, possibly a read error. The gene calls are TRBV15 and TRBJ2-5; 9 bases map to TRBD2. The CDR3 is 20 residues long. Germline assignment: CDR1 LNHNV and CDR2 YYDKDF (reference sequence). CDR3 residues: CAISRDGRLRFSGGEETQYF. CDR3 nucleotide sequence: TGTGCCATCAGCAGAGATGGGAGACTAAGGTTTAGCGGGGGAGAAGAGACCCAGTACTTC.

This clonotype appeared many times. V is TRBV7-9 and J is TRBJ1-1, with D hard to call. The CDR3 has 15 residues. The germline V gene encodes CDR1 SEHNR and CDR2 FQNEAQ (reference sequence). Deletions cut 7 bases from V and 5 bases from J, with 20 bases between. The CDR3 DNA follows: TGTGCCAGCACCATTCTACCACAACTCGGGACTGAAGCTTTCTTT. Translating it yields CASTILPQLGTEAFF.

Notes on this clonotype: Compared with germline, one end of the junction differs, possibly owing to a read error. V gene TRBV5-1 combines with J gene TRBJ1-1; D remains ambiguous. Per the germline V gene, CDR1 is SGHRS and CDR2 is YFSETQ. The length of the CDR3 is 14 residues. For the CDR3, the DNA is TGCGCCAGCAGCTTGGCCGTGGTGAACACCGAAGCTTTCTTT. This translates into CASSLAVVNTEAFF. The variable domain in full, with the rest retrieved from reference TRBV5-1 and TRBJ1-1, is KAGVTQTPRYLIKTRGQQVTLSCSPISGHRSVSWYQQTPGQGLQFLFEYFSETQRNKGNFPGRFSGRQFSNSRSEMNVSTLELGDSALYLCASSLAVVNTEAFFGQGTRLTVV.

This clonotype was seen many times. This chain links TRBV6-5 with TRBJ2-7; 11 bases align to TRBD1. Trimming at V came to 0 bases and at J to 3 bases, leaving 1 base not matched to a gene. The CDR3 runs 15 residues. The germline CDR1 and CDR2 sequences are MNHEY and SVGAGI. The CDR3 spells CASSYSGTGGYEQYF. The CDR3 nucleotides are TGTGCCAGCAGTTACTCCGGGACAGGGGGCTACGAGCAGTACTTC.

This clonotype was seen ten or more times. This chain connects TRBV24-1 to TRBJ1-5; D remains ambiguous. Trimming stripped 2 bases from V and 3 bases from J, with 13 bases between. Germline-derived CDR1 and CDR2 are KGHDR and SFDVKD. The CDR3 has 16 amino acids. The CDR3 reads CATSDCPGHDNQPQHF. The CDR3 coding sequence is TGTGCCACCAGTGATTGCCCCGGGCACGACAATCAGCCCCAGCATTTT.

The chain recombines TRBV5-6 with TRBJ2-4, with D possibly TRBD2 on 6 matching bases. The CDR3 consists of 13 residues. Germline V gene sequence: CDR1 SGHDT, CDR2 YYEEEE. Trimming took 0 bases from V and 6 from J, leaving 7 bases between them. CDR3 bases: TGTGCCAGCAGCTTGGCCGGGGGAAACATTCAGTACTTC. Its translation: CASSLAGGNIQYF.

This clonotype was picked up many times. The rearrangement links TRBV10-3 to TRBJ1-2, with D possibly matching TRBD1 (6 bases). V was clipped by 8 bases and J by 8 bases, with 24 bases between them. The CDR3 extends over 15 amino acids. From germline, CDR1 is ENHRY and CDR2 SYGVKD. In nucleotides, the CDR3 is TGTGCCATCGGTGGCAAGACCGGGACATTTGGCGGCTACACCTTC. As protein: CAIGGKTGTFGGYTF.

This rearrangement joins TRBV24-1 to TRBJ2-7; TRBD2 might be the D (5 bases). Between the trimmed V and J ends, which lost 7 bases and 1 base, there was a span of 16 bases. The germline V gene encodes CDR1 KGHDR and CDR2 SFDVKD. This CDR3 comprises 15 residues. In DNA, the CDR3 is TGTGCCACCAGGTTAATCCTAGCCCGATCCTACGAGCAGTACTTC. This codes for CATRLILARSYEQYF.

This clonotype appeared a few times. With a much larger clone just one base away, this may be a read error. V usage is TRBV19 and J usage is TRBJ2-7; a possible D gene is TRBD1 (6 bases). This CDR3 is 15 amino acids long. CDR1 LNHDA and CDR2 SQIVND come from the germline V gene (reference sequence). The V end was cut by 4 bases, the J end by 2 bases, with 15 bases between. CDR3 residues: CASSTGDKRTYEQYF. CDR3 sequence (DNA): TGTGCCAGTAGTACCGGGGACAAAAGGACCTACGAGCAGTACTTC. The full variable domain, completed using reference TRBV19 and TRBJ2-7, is DGGITQSPKYLFRKEGQNVTLSCEQNLNHDAMYWYRQDPGQGLRLIYYSQIVNDFQKGDIAEGYSVSREKKESFPLTVTSAQKNPTAFYLCASSTGDKRTYEQYFGPGTRLTVT.

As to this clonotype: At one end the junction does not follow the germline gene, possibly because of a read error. As DNA, the CDR3 is TGTGCTAGCAGCTTCGGGACAGGGGGAGCGGAGACCCAGTACTTC. Protein: CASSFGTGGAETQYF. The chain recombines TRBV7-7 with TRBJ2-5; 11 nucleotides line up with TRBD1. In germline, CDR1 is SSHAT, CDR2 FNYEAQ (reference sequence). CDR3 length: 15 amino acids. The variable domain in full, with the rest retrieved from reference TRBV7-7 and TRBJ2-5, is GAGVSQSPRYKVTKRGQDVTLRCDPISSHATLYWYQQALGQGPEFLTYFNYEAQPDKSGLPSDRFSAERPEGSISTLTIQRTEQRDSAMYRCASSFGTGGAETQYFGPGTRLLVL.

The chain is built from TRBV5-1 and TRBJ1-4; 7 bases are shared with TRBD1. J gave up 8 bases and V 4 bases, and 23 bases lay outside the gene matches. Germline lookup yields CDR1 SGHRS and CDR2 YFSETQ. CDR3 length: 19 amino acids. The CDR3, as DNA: TGCGCCAGCAGCCCCGGGGCGGCAGGGGGTGAGGAAGTAGGGGAAAAACTGTTTTTT. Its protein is CASSPGAAGGEEVGEKLFF.

The CDR3 sequence is CASRRTQYF. For the CDR3, the DNA is TGCGCCAGCAGACGTACCCAGTACTTC. J is TRBJ2-5 and V is TRBV5-1; D is undetermined. This CDR3 is 9 amino acids long. V lost 5 bases, J lost 8 bases, and 4 bases lay in between. CDR1 is SGHRS and CDR2 is YFSETQ in the germline V gene.

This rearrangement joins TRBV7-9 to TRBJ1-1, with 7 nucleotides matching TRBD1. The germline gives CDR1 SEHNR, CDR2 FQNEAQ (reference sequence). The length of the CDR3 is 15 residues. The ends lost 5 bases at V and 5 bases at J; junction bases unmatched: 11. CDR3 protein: CASSLRGGIETEAFF. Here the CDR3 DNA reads TGTGCCAGCAGCCTCAGGGGGGGAATTGAGACTGAAGCTTTCTTT.

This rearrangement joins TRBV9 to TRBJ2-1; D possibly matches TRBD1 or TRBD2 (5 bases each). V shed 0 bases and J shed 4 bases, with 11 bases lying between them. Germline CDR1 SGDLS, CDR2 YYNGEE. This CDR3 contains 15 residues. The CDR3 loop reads CASSVDGTDYNEQFF. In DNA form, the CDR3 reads TGTGCCAGCAGCGTAGATGGGACGGATTACAATGAGCAGTTCTTC.

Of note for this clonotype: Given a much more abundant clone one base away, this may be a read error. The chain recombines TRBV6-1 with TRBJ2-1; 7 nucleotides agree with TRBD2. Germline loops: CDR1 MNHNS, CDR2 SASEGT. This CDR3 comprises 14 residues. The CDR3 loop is CASPRSGRYGERFF. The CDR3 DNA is TGTGCCAGTCCCCGTTCCGGGAGGTACGGTGAGCGGTTCTTC.

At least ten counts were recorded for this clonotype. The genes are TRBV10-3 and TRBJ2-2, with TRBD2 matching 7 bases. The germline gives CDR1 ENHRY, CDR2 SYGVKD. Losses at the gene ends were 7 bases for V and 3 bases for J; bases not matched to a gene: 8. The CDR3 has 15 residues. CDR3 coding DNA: TGTGCCATCAACTCTGGACTAGGGGACACCGGGGAGCTGTTTTTT. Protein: CAINSGLGDTGELFF.

The CDR3 sequence: CAWSRGDLAGDRDTQYF. CDR3 nucleotide sequence: TGTGCCTGGAGTCGGGGAGATCTAGCGGGGGATCGGGATACGCAGTATTTT. The chain has TRBV30 and TRBJ2-3, with TRBD2 matching 10 bases. The V gene's germline CDR1 is GTSNPN and CDR2 SVGIG (reference sequence). V lost 2 bases to trimming and J lost 6 bases; unmatched junction nucleotides: 14. The CDR3 length is 17 residues.